A single sample is the source of the 8 T cell receptor beta chains below, sequenced in a study of CD8 T cells in ankylosing spondylitis. Study outcomes and limitations: A TCR beta motif of roughly 8 highly homologous variants appeared characteristic of ankylosing spondylitis blood.

No antigen has been assigned to these receptors. TCRdb redid the calling of the 5' RACE reads with MiXCR, one entry per CDR3 protein. The table has about 330,000 distinct CDR3 sequences, under 8.5% seen once. The sample was blood, either unsorted or a sorted T cell fraction (not recorded which). The receptors derive from a male donor with ankylosing spondylitis.

Only a few counts were recorded for this clonotype. The gene calls are TRBV7-9 and TRBJ2-1; D may be TRBD1 (6 bases). The CDR3 loop spans 15 amino acids. Deletions cut 4 bases from V and 9 bases from J, with 19 bases between. The germline V gene has CDR1 SEHNR and CDR2 FQNEAQ (reference sequence). CDR3 sequence (DNA): TGTGCCAGCAGCTCAGAGAATAACAGGGTATTTGAGCAGTTCTTC. Translated, it gives CASSSENNRVFEQFF.

This clonotype was picked up many times. The CDR3 DNA sequence: TGTGCCAGCAGCGACACATCTTACGAGCAGTACTTC. Translated: CASSDTSYEQYF. The V gene is TRBV11-1, the J gene TRBJ2-7; no firm D call. CDR1 is SGHAT, CDR2 FQDESV, per germline (reference sequence). This CDR3 has 12 amino acids. Trimming pared 5 bases from V and 4 bases from J, leaving 9 bases between. The entire variable domain, with the rest obtained from reference TRBV11-1 and TRBJ2-7, is as follows: EAEVAQSPRYKITEKSQAVAFWCDPISGHATLYWYRQILGQGPELLVQFQDESVVDDSQLPKDRFSAERLKGVDSTLKIQPAELGDSAMYLCASSDTSYEQYFGPGTRLTVT.

This clonotype was seen a few times. This chain links TRBV11-1 with TRBJ1-1; no clear D. CDR3 length: 13 amino acids. V lost 5 bases to trimming and J lost 0 bases, with 7 bases between them. CDR1 and CDR2 from the germline V gene are SGHAT and FQDESV (reference sequence). For the CDR3, the DNA is TGTGCCAGCAGCCAACCGGTGAACACTGAAGCTTTCTTT. It encodes CASSQPVNTEAFF.

Here the CDR3 DNA reads TGTGCCAGCGGAAGCCTCCCTCTAGCGATCGACGAGCAGTACTTC. Amino acids: CASGSLPLAIDEQYF. This chain uses TRBV7-9 with TRBJ2-7; the D gene is possibly TRBD2 (6 bases). CDR3 length: 15 residues. V lost 8 bases, J lost 5 bases, and 22 bases lay in between. Germline CDR1 SEHNR, CDR2 FQNEAQ (reference sequence). Together with reference TRBV7-9 and TRBJ2-7, the CDR3 gives the full variable domain: DTGVSQNPRHKITKRGQNVTFRCDPISEHNRLYWYRQTLGQGPEFLTYFQNEAQLEKSRLLSDRFSAERPKGSFSTLEIQRTEQGDSAMYLCASGSLPLAIDEQYFGPGTRLTVT.

This clonotype was picked up many times. Written as DNA, the CDR3 is TGCAGCGTTGCACAGGGCAGCTACGAGCAGTACTTC. Residues: CSVAQGSYEQYF. The chain links TRBV29-1 to TRBJ2-7; D might be TRBD1 (6 bases). V was shortened by 4 bases and J by 3 bases, with 10 bases between the two germline ends. Germline CDR1 reads SQVTM; CDR2 reads ANQGSEA. This CDR3 contains 12 residues.

Many counts were recorded for this clonotype. The V and J genes are TRBV12-3 or TRBV12-4 and TRBJ2-2; D is perhaps TRBD2 (5 bases). CDR3 length: 15 residues. Trimming took 2 bases from V and 0 from J, leaving 7 bases between them. The CDR3 sequence: CASSLPAANTGELFF. The CDR3 DNA sequence: TGTGCCAGCAGTTTACCAGCGGCGAACACCGGGGAGCTGTTTTTT.

V is TRBV20-1 and J is TRBJ2-7, with 9 bases identical to TRBD2. The CDR3 runs 14 residues. V was pared by 7 bases and J by 6 bases, with 13 bases of the junction left unmatched. Germline V lookup: CDR1 DFQATT, CDR2 SNEGSKA (reference sequence). Here the CDR3 reads CSVTPTSGPGEQYF. DNA for the CDR3: TGCAGTGTTACCCCGACTAGCGGCCCTGGCGAGCAGTACTTC.

There are many counts of this clonotype. The rearrangement joins TRBV4-1 to TRBJ2-7; D unclear. V dropped 1 base and J dropped 2 bases, with 12 bases sitting between them. CDR3 length equals 15 residues. Germline CDR1 and CDR2: MGHRA and YSYEKL. This CDR3 reads CASSQGVTPTYEQYF. CDR3 nucleotides: TGCGCCAGCAGCCAAGGGGTCACTCCAACCTACGAGCAGTACTTC.